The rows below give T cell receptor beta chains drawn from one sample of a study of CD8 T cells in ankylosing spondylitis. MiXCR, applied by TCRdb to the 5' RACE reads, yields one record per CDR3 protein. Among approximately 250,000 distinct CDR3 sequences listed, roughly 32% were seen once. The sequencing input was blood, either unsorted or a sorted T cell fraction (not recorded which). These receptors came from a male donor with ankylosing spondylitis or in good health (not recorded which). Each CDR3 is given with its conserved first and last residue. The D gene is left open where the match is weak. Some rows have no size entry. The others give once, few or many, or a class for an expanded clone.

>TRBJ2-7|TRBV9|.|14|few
TGTGCCAGCAGCGTAGACGGCTATCCCTACGAGCAGTACTTC
CASSVDGYPYEQYF
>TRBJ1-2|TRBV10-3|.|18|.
TGTGCCATCAGTGGAAATCTTCTGGCGGGGAGAAGGGGCTATGGCTACACCTTC
CAISGNLLAGRRGYGYTF
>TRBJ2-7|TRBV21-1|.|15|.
TGTGCCAGCAGCAAAATGGGCGGGACAACTTACGAGCAGTACTTC
CASSKMGGTTYEQYF
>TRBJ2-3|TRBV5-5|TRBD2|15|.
TGTGCCAGCAGCTTGGGCGGGGGGCGGCAAGATACGCAGTATTTT
CASSLGGGRQDTQYF
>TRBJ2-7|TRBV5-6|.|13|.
TGTGCCAGCAGCGCGGGCCCAGACTACGAGCAGTACTTC
CASSAGPDYEQYF
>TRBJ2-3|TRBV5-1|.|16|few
TGCGCCAGCAGACCAGGGGACGCTGGGTCCACAGATACGCAGTATTTT
CASRPGDAGSTDTQYF
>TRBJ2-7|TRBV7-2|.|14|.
TGCGCCAGCAGCTTGGGGACCCACTCCTACGAGCAGTACTTC
CASSLGTHSYEQYF
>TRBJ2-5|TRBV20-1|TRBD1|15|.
TGCAGTGCTAGAGATGGCCTGACAGGGCAAGAGACCCAGTACTTC
CSARDGLTGQETQYF
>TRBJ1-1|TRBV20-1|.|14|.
TGCAGTGCCAAACTGACAGCAATGAACACTGAAGCTTTCTTT
CSAKLTAMNTEAFF
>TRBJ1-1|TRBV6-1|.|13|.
TGTGCCGCCGGGGAAGGTTACGACACTGAAGCTTTCTTT
CAAGEGYDTEAFF
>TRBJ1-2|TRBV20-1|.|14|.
TGCAGTGCGCCAGGACAGTTAGCTAACTATGGCTACACCTTC
CSAPGQLANYGYTF
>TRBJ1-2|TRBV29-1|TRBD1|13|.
TGCAGCGTCCCCGGACAGGGGGACTATGGCTACACCTTC
CSVPGQGDYGYTF
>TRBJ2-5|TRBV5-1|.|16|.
TGCGCCAGCAGCTTGTTGGCCAACGAGAGGGGAGAGACCCAGTACTTC
CASSLLANERGETQYF
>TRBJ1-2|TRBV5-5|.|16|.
TGTGCCAGCAGCTTCCCCTTCGGGGGACCTCGGGGTGGCTACACCTTC
CASSFPFGGPRGGYTF
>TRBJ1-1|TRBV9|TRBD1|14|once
TGTGCCAGCAGCCCCCCAGGGGGGAGCACTGAAGCTTTCTTT
CASSPPGGSTEAFF
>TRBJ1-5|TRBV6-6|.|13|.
TGTGCCAGCAGTTACAACAGCAATCAGCCCCAGCATTTT
CASSYNSNQPQHF
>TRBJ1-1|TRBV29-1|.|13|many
TGCAGCGTTGAGCCGAGGATGAACACTGAAGCTTTCTTT
CSVEPRMNTEAFF
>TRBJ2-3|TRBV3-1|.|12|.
TGTGCCAGCAGCCAGCGCACAGATACGCAGTATTTT
CASSQRTDTQYF
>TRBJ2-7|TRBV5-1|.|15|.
TGCGCCAGCAGCTTGGGATGGACAGTCTCCTACGAGCAGTACTTC
CASSLGWTVSYEQYF
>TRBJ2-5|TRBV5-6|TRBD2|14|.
TGTGCCAGCAGCACTAGCGGGGGGGCTCAGACCCAGTACTTC
CASSTSGGAQTQYF
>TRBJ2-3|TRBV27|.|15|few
TGTGCCAGCAGTTTGGGACTGATAAGCACAGATACGCAGTATTTT
CASSLGLISTDTQYF
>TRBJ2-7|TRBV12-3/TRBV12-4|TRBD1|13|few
TGTGCCAGCAGGGGACAGGCTGCCTACGAGCAGTACTTC
CASRGQAAYEQYF
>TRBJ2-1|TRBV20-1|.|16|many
TGCAGTGCTAGGGAGGGGGCTGGGGACTCCTACAATGAGCAGTTCTTC
CSAREGAGDSYNEQFF
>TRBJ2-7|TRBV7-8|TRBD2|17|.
TGTGCCAGCAGCCCCCAACGACTAGCGGGGGGCCGGTACGAGCAGTACTTC
CASSPQRLAGGRYEQYF
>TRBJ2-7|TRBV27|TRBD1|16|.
TGTGCCAGCAGCTTAACAGGGGGTGGCAGGGGGTACGAGCAGTACTTC
CASSLTGGGRGYEQYF